This entry concerns a single TCR beta chain. Germline V lookup: CDR1 KGHSH, CDR2 LQKENI. V was clipped by 6 bases and J by 5 bases, with 11 bases between them. This CDR3 has 12 residues. The sample originates from a study of control samples from healthy donors and cancer patients. The method was immunoSEQ multiplex PCR; TCRdb's version includes in-frame clones alone and lacks a portion of them. The sample shows 120,000 or so clones, about nine tenths of them seen only once. The J gene is TRBJ2-7, the V gene TRBV18; D not resolved. The receptor's source is a man in his forties in good health. The sample consisted of blood. The CDR3 nucleotides read TGTGCCAGCTCCCCAATAGGAAACGAGCAGTACTTC. Translated: CASSPIGNEQYF.